This record concerns one TCR beta chain sequence. Its antigen is unidentified. Germline V gives CDR1 SGHRS, CDR2 YFSETQ. The CDR3 extends over 16 amino acids. This sample is drawn from a study of monozygotic twins with inflammatory bowel disease. cDNA was produced in eight separate reactions per sample. Following a re-call of the 5' RACE reads, TCRdb has one entry per CDR3 protein and lacks DNA. The data show 170,000 or so distinct CDR3 sequences, and the top ten clones hold less than 7.5%. Points from the study as a whole: T cell subtypes that differed could not be told apart.

The source is a human donor with ulcerative colitis or Crohn's disease, or a healthy co-twin of an affected twin (not recorded which). The chain is built from TRBV5-1 and TRBJ2-2. What was sequenced was blood. The CDR3 sequence: CASSLDGSSNTGELFF.